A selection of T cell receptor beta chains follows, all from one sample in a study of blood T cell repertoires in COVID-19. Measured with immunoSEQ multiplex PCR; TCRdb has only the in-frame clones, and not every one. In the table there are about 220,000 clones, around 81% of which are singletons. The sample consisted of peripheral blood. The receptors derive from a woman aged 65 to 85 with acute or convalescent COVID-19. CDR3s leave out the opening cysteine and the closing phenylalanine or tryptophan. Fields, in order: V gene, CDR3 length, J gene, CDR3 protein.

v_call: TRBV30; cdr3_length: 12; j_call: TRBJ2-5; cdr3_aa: AWSRNRGPETQY
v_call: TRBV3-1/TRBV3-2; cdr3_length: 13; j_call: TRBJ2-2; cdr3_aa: ASRGAPGRPGELF
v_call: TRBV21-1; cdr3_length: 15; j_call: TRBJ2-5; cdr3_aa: ASSPQFDRPRGETQY
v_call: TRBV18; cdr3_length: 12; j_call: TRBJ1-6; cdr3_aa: ASRTGQGYSPLH
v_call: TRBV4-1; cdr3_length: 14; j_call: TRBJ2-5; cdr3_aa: ASSQNSGGALETQY
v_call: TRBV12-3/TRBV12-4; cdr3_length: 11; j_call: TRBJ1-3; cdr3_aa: ASSSGQRNTIY
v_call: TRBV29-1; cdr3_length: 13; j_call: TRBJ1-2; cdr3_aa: SVVPAGGGRDGYT
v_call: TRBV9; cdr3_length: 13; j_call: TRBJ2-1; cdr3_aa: ASSVGQGSYNEQF
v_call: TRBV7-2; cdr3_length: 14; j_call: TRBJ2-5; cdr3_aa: ASSKSGLYIEETQY
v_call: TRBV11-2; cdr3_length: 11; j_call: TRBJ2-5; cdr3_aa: ASTPKGWETQY
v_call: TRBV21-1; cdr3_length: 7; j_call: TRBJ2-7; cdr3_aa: ASKEGTY
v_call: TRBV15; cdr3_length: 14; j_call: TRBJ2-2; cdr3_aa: ATSRERTGSNGELF
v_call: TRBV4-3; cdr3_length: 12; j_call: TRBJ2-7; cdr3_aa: ASSQKVRGYEQY
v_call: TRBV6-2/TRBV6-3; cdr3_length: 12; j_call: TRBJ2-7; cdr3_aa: ASSPPRRGYEQY
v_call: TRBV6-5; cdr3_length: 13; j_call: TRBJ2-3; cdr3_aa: ASTRQGRNTDTQY
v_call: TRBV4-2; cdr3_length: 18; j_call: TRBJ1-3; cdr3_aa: ASSQESAGWQGKNGNTIY
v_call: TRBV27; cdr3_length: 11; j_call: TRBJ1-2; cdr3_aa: ASSLTGNYGYT
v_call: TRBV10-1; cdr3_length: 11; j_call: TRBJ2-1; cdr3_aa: ASSNRGTNEQF
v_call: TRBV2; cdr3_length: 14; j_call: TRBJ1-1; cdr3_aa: ASSEVRGSGNTEAF
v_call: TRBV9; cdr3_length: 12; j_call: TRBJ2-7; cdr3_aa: ASSPRLRSYEQY